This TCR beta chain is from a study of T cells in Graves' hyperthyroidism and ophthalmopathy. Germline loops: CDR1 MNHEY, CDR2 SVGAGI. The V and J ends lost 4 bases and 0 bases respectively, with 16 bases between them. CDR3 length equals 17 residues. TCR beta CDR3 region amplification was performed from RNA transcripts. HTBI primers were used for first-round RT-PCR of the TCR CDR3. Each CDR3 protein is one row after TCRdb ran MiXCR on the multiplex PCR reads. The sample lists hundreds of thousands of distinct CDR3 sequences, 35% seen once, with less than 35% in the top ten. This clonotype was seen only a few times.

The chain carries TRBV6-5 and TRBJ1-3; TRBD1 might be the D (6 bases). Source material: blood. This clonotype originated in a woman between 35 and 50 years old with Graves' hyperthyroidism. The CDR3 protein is CASSLAAGTHSGNTIYF. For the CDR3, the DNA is TGTGCCAGCAGTTTGGCTGCCGGGACACACTCTGGAAACACCATATATTTT.